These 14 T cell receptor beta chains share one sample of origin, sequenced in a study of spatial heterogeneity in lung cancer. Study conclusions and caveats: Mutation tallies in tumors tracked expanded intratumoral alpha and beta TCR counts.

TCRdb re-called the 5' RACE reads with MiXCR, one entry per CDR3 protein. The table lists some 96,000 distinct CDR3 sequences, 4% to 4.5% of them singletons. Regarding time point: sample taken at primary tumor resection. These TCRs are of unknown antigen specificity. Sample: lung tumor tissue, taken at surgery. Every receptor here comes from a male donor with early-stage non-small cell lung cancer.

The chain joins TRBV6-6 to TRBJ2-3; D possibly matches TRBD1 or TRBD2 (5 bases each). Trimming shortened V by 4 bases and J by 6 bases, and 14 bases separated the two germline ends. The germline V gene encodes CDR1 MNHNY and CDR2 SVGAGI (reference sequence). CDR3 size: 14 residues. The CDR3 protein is CASSWDDSRDTQYF. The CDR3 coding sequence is TGTGCCAGCAGTTGGGACGATAGTAGGGATACGCAGTATTTT.

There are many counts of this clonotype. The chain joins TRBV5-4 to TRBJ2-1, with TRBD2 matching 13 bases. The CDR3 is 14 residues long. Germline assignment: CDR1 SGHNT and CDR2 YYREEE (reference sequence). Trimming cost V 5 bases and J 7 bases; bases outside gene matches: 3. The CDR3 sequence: CASRWTSGGNEQFF. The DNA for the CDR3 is TGTGCCAGCAGGTGGACTAGCGGGGGTAATGAGCAGTTCTTC.

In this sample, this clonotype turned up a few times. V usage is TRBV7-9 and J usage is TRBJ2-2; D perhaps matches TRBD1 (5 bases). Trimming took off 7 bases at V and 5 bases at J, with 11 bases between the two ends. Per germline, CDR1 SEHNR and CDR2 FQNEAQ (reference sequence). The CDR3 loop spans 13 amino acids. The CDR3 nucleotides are TGTGCCAGCACAGGGTATGGGACCGGGGAGCTGTTTTTT. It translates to CASTGYGTGELFF. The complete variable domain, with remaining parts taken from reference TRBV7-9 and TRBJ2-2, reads DTGVSQNPRHKITKRGQNVTFRCDPISEHNRLYWYRQTLGQGPEFLTYFQNEAQLEKSRLLSDRFSAERPKGSFSTLEIQRTEQGDSAMYLCASTGYGTGELFFGEGSRLTVL.

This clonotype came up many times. The DNA for the CDR3 is TGTGCCAGCAGCCAAGGGGGCAGATCTAACTATGGCTACACCTTC. It encodes CASSQGGRSNYGYTF. The chain carries TRBV3-1 and TRBJ1-2, with D maybe TRBD1 (5 bases). CDR1 is LGHDT, CDR2 YNNKEL, per germline (reference sequence). The CDR3 is 15 amino acids. V was shortened by 1 base and J by 0 bases, with 9 bases between the two germline ends.

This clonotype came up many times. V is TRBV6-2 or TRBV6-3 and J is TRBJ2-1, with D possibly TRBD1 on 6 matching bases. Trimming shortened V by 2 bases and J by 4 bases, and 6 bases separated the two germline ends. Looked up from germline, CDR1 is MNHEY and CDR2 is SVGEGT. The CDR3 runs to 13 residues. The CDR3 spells CASSYGQYNEQFF. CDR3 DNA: TGTGCCAGCAGTTACGGACAGTACAATGAGCAGTTCTTC.

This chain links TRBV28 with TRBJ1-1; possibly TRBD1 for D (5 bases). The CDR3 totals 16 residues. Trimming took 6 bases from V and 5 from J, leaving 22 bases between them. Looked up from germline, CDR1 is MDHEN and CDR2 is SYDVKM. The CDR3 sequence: CASSRLDRGSGTEAFF. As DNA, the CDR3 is TGTGCCAGCAGCCGTCTGGATAGGGGATCAGGGACTGAAGCTTTCTTT.

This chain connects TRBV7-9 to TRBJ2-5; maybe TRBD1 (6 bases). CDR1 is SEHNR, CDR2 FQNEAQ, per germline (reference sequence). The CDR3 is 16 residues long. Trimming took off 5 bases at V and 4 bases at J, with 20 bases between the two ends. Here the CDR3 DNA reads TGTGCCAGCAGCGACAAAAACTTGGGGGCCTTAGAGACCCAGTACTTC. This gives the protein CASSDKNLGALETQYF.

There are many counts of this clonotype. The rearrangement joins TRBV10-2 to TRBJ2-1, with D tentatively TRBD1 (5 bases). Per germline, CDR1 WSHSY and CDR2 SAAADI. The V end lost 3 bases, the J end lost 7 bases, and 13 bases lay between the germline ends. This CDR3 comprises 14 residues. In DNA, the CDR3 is TGCGCCAGCAGTGACGTGGGGCTGCAAAATGAGCAGTTCTTC. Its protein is CASSDVGLQNEQFF.

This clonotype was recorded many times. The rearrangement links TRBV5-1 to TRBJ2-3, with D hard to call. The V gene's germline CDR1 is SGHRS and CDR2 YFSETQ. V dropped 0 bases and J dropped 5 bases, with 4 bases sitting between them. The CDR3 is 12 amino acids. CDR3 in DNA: TGCGCCAGCAGCTTGGAGGGAGATACGCAGTATTTT. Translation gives CASSLEGDTQYF.

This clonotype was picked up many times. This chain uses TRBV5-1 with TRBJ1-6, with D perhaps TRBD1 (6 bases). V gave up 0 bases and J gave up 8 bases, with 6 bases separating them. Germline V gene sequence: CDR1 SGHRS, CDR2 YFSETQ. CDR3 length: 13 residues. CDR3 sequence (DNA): TGCGCCAGCAGCTTGGACAGGGATTCACCCCTCCACTTT. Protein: CASSLDRDSPLHF. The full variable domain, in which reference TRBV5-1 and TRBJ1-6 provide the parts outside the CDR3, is KAGVTQTPRYLIKTRGQQVTLSCSPISGHRSVSWYQQTPGQGLQFLFEYFSETQRNKGNFPGRFSGRQFSNSRSEMNVSTLELGDSALYLCASSLDRDSPLHFGNGTRLTVT.

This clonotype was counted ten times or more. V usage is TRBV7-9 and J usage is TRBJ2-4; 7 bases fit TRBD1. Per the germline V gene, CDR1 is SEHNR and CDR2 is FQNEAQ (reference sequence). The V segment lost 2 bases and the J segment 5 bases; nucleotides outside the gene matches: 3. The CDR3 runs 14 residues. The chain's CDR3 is CASSLWDRENIQYF. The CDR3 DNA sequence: TGTGCCAGCAGCTTATGGGACAGAGAAAACATTCAGTACTTC.

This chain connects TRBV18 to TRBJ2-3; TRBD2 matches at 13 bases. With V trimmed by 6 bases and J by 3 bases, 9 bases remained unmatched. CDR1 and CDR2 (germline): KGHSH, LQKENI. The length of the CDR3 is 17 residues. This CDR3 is CASSHGTSGIGTDTQYF. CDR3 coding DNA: TGTGCCAGCTCGCACGGGACTAGCGGGATTGGTACAGATACGCAGTATTTT.

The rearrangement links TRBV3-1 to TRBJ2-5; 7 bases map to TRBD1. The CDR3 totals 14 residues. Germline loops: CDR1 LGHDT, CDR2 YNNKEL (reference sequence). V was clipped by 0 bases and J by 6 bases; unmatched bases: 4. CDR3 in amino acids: CASSQDPDRKTQYF. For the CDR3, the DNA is TGTGCCAGCAGCCAAGATCCGGACAGGAAGACCCAGTACTTC.

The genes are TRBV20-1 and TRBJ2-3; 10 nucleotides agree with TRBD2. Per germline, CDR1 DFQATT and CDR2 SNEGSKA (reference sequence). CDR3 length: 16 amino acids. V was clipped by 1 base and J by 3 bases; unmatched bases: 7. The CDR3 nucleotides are TGCAGTGCTAGAGGGCTTCTAGCGGGAGCGACAGATACGCAGTATTTT. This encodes CSARGLLAGATDTQYF.